This TCR beta chain was sequenced for a study of control samples from healthy donors and cancer patients (dated by TCRdb to 2019 to 2021). About this clone: What antigen it recognizes has not been identified. No per-base quality is available; no much larger clone lies one base away.

Library construction relied on the immunoSEQ multiplex PCR assay. This immuneACCESS table, as held by TCRdb, lists in-frame sequences with V and J called but not all clones. Of the missing ones, under half trace to an unresolved V gene in checked studies; the others have no known cause. The sample table shows about 86,000 clones, and roughly nine tenths are seen once. The ten largest clones represent 9.5% to 10% of the sample. This receptor was taken from a woman aged 45 to 65 with colorectal cancer. Sample: PBMCs.

The DNA is TGCGCCAGCAGCCAAGATCTTGGGACATCCTGGGACAATGAGCAGTTCTTC. Translated, it gives CASSQDLGTSWDNEQFF. The rearranged segments are TRBV4-3 and TRBJ2-1; TRBD1 is a possible D gene, resting on 6 matching bases. Trimming costs V 0 bases and J 5 bases, and their ends lie 17 bases apart. For CDR1 and CDR2, the germline V gene lists LGHNA and YSLEER. The CDR3 contains 17 residues, cysteine and phenylalanine counted. The sequence is cut down to CDR3 DNA, 51 bases in frame from base 1.